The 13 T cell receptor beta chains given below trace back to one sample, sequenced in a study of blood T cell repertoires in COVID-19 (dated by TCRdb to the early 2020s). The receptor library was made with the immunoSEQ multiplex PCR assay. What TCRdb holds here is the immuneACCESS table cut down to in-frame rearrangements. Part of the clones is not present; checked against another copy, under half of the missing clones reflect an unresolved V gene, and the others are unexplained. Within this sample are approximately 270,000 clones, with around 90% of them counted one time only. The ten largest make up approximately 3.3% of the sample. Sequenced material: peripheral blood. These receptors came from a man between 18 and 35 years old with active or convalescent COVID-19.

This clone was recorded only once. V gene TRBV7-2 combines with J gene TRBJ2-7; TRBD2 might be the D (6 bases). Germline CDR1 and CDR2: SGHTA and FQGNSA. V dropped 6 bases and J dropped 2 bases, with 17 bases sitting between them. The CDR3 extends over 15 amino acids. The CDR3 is CASSTGVSGAYEQYF. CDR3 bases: TGTGCCAGCAGTACGGGGGTTAGCGGTGCCTACGAGCAGTACTTC.

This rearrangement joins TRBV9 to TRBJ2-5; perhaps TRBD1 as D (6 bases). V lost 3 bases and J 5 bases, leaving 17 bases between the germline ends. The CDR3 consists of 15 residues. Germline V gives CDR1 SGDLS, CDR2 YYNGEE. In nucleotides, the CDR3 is TGTGCCAGCAGCGAGGGCGGACAGACACAGGAGACCCAGTACTTC. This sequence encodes CASSEGGQTQETQYF.

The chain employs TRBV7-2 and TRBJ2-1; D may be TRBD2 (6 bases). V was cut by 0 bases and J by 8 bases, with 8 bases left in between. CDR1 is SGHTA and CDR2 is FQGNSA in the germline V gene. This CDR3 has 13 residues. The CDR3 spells CASSLAGGHEQFF. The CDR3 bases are TGTGCCAGCAGCTTAGCGGGAGGACATGAGCAGTTCTTC.

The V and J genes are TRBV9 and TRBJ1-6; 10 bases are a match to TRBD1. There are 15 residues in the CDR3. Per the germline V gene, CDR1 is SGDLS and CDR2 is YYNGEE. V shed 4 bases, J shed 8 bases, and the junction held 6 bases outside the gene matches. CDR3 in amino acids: CASSFGTGEYSPLHF. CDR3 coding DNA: TGTGCCAGCAGCTTCGGGACAGGGGAATATTCACCCCTCCACTTT. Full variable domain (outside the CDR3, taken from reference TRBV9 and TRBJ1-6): DSGVTQTPKHLITATGQRVTLRCSPRSGDLSVYWYQQSLDQGLQFLIQYYNGEERAKGNILERFSAQQFPDLHSELNLSSLELGDSALYFCASSFGTGEYSPLHFGNGTRLTVT.

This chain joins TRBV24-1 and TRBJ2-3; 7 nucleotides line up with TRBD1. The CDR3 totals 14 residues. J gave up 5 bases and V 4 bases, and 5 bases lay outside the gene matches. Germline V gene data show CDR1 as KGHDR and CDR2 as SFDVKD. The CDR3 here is CATSDPYRGDTQYF. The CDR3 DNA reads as TGTGCCACCAGTGACCCGTACAGGGGAGATACGCAGTATTTT.

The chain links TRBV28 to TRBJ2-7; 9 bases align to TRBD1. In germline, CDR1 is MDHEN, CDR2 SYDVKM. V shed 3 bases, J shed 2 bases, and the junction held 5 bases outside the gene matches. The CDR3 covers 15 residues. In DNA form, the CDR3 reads TGTGCCAGCAGTTTCTACGGGACAGGGCCCTACGAGCAGTACTTC. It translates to CASSFYGTGPYEQYF.

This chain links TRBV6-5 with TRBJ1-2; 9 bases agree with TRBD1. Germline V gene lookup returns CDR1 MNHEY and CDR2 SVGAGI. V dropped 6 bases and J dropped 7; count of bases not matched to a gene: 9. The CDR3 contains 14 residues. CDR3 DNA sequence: TGTGCCAGCAGCTCCCCGGGACAGGGAGTTGGCTACACCTTC. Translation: CASSSPGQGVGYTF.

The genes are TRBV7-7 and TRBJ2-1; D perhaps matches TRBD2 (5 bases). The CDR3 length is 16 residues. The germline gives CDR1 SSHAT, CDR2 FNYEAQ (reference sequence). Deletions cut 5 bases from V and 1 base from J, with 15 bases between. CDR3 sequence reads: CASSPGGQLSYNEQFF. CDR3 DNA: TGTGCCAGCAGCCCCGGCGGGCAACTATCCTACAATGAGCAGTTCTTC.

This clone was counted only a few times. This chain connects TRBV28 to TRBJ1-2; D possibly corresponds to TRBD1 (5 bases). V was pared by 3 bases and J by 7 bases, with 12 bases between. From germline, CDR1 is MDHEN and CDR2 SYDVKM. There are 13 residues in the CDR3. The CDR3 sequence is CASSFAQGAGYTF. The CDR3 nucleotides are TGTGCCAGCAGTTTCGCCCAGGGTGCTGGCTACACCTTC.

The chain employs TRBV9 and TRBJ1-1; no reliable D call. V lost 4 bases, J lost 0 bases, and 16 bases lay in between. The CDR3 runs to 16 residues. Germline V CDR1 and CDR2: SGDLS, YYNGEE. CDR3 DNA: TGTGCCAGCAGCCCTCACTCACCGGGGTTGAACACTGAAGCTTTCTTT. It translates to CASSPHSPGLNTEAFF.

The CDR3, as DNA: TGTGCCAGCAGCCGGACAGCCTATGAAAAACTGTTTTTT. Translation: CASSRTAYEKLFF. The chain carries TRBV7-2 and TRBJ1-4, with a weak D call TRBD1 (6 bases). Trimming cost V 5 bases and J 6 bases, with 10 bases left between them. Germline V gives CDR1 SGHTA, CDR2 FQGNSA. The CDR3 has 13 amino acids. The complete variable domain, with remaining parts taken from reference TRBV7-2 and TRBJ1-4, reads GAGVSQSPSNKVTEKGKDVELRCDPISGHTALYWYRQSLGQGLEFLIYFQGNSAPDKSGLPSDRFSAERTGGSVSTLTIQRTQQEDSAVYLCASSRTAYEKLFFGSGTQLSVL.

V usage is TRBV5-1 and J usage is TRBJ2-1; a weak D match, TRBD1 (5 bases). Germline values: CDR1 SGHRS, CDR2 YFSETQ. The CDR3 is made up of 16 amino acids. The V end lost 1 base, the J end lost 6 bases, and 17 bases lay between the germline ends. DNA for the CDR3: TGCGCCAGCAGCTTGTGGCAGGGTACGAGTGGCAATGAGCAGTTCTTC. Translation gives CASSLWQGTSGNEQFF.

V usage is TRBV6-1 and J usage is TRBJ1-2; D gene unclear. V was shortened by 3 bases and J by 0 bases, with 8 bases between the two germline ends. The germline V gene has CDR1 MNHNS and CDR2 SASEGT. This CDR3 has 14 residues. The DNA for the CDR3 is TGTGCCAGCAGTGACCCACTATCTAACTATGGCTACACCTTC. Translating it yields CASSDPLSNYGYTF.